The present entry profiles one TCR beta chain with its context. The germline CDR1 and CDR2 sequences are SGHVS and FQNEAQ. V gave up 1 base and J gave up 5 bases; unmatched junction bases: 6. The CDR3 spans 15 residues. The sample originates from a study of blood T cell repertoires in COVID-19. Study-wide context: PBMCs, B-cell-depleted T cells, or T cells were the source of the cDNA or gDNA that made up the material.

Repertoires were generated with immunoSEQ multiplex PCR, while TCRdb's copy carries only in-frame clones and drops some. This sample yields about 41,000 clones, of which 80% to 90% are seen a single time; around 42% belongs to the top ten. The sample comprised peripheral blood. The chain has TRBV7-8 and TRBJ2-7; TRBD2 matches 9 bases. The receptor was isolated from an elderly woman with active or convalescent COVID-19. CDR3 DNA sequence: TGTGCCAGCAGCTTAGGCGGGAGGGCCTCACACGAGCAGTACTTC. This sequence encodes CASSLGGRASHEQYF.